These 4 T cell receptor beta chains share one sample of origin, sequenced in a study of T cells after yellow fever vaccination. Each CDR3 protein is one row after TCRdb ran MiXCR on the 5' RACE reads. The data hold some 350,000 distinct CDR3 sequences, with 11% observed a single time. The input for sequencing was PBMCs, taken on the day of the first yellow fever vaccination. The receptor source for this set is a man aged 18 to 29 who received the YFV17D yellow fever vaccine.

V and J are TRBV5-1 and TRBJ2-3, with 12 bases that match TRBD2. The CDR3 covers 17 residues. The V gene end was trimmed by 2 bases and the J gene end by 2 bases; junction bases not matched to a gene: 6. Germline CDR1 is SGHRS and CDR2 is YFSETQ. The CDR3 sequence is CASSLEGLAGLTDTQYF. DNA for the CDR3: TGCGCCAGCAGCTTAGAAGGACTAGCGGGGCTCACAGATACGCAGTATTTT.

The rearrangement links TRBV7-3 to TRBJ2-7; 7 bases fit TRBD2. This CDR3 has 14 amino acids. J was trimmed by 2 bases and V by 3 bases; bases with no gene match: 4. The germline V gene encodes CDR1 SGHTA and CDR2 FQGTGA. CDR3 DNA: TGTGCCAGCAGCTTGGGTAGCGGGCCCTACGAGCAGTACTTC. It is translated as CASSLGSGPYEQYF.

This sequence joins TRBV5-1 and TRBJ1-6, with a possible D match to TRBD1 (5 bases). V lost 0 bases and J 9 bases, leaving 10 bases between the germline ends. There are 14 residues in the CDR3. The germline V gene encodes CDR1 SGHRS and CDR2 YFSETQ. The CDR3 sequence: CASSLDGAGSPLHF. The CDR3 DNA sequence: TGCGCCAGCAGCTTGGACGGGGCGGGTTCACCCCTCCACTTT. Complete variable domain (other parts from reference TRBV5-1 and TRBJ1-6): KAGVTQTPRYLIKTRGQQVTLSCSPISGHRSVSWYQQTPGQGLQFLFEYFSETQRNKGNFPGRFSGRQFSNSRSEMNVSTLELGDSALYLCASSLDGAGSPLHFGNGTRLTVT.

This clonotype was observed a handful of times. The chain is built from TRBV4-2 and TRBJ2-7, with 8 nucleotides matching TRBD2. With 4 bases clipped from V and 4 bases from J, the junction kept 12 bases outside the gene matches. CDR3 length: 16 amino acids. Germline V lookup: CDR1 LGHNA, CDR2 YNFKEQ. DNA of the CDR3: TGTGCCAGCAGCCCAGGCAACCCGGGACTAGGGTACGAGCAGTACTTC. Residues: CASSPGNPGLGYEQYF.